This T cell receptor (beta chain) was obtained from a study of spatial heterogeneity in lung cancer. This CDR3 contains 15 residues. The germline V gene encodes CDR1 LNHDA and CDR2 SQIVND (reference sequence). J gave up 4 bases and V 6 bases, and 6 bases lay outside the gene matches. Every cDNA TCR molecule received its own unique molecular identifier. A single record per CDR3 protein comes from TCRdb applying MiXCR to the 5' RACE reads. The sample records over 50,000 distinct CDR3 sequences, 6.3% being singletons. Time point described: sample taken at primary tumor resection. About 73 TRACERx patients with early, untreated non-small cell lung cancer donated samples. Whole RNA from tumor, nontumor lung or frozen PBMC was sequenced unsorted. This clonotype was seen a handful of times. Antigen specificity is unknown. Study-level points and caveats: Ubiquitous expanded tumor TCRs surfaced in blood more at resection than they did at follow-up.

This clonotype originated in a female donor with early-stage non-small cell lung cancer. Sequencing was performed on PBMCs, taken at surgery. The chain couples TRBV19 to TRBJ2-2; 9 bases align to TRBD1. The chain's CDR3 is CASRVGQGATGELFF. In DNA form, the CDR3 reads TGTGCCAGTAGAGTGGGACAGGGAGCCACCGGGGAGCTGTTTTTT. Full variable domain (remainder filled in from reference TRBV19 and TRBJ2-2): DGGITQSPKYLFRKEGQNVTLSCEQNLNHDAMYWYRQDPGQGLRLIYYSQIVNDFQKGDIAEGYSVSREKKESFPLTVTSAQKNPTAFYLCASRVGQGATGELFFGEGSRLTVL.